The rows below give T cell receptor beta chains drawn from one sample of a study of cytomegalovirus exposure and HLA in healthy donors. Libraries were prepared by immunoSEQ multiplex PCR; TCRdb keeps only in-frame clonotypes and omits some of them. Of around 60,000 clones in the sample, about 88% are singletons; the top ten hold around 1%. The sequencing input was PBMCs. Source of these receptors: a man between 18 and 35 years old in good health and CMV-seronegative. Both conserved end residues are part of each CDR3. The order of the fields is clone size, V gene, J gene, CDR3 length, D gene, CDR3 DNA, CDR3 protein. A D gene is named only where the DNA matches it firmly. The listing skips clone size in some rows; elsewhere it reads once, few, many or a size class.

>.|TRBV11-2|TRBJ2-5|18|TRBD2
TGTGCCAGCAGCCCGGGTTGGGGGACTAGCGGGAGAGGAGTGACCCAGTACTTC
CASSPGWGTSGRGVTQYF
>.|TRBV7-9|TRBJ2-1|16|TRBD2
TGTGCCAGCAGCTTAGTCCAGGTAGCGGGATACAATGAGCAGTTCTTC
CASSLVQVAGYNEQFF
>.|TRBV29-1|TRBJ1-1|16|TRBD1
TGCAGCGTTGTCCCTCTAGTGGGGACAGGAGCAACTGAAGCTTTCTTT
CSVVPLVGTGATEAFF
>.|TRBV5-6|TRBJ2-2|16|TRBD2
TGTGCCACTCGCCCCCGAGTAGCGGGGAACACCGGGGAGCTGTTTTTT
CATRPRVAGNTGELFF
>.|TRBV4-2|TRBJ2-1|15|.
TGTGCCAGCAGCCAAGGACTAGAATCCTACAATGAGCAGTTCTTC
CASSQGLESYNEQFF
>.|TRBV7-3|TRBJ2-5|15|TRBD2
TGTGCCAGCAGCTTAACCGGGACTAGTTGGGAGACCCAGTACTTC
CASSLTGTSWETQYF
>.|TRBV7-2|TRBJ2-1|17|.
TGTGCCAGCAGCCAAGGGACACCGAGGACCTCCTACAATGAGCAGTTCTTC
CASSQGTPRTSYNEQFF
>.|TRBV11-3|TRBJ2-1|16|.
TGTGCCAGCAGCTTAGCTGGTAGCGTCTCCTACAATGAGCAGTTCTTC
CASSLAGSVSYNEQFF
>.|TRBV28|TRBJ1-2|13|.
TGTGCCAGCAGTTTGTCCGCCTCGCAGTACTACACCTTC
CASSLSASQYYTF
>.|TRBV28|TRBJ2-3|17|TRBD2
TGTGCCAGCAGTGCCCTTGGGACTAGCGGATTCACAGATACGCAGTATTTT
CASSALGTSGFTDTQYF
>.|TRBV9|TRBJ2-7|15|.
TGTGCCAGCAGCGTAGATGGCGGGACCCCCTACGAGCAGTACTTC
CASSVDGGTPYEQYF
>.|TRBV27|TRBJ1-4|17|TRBD1
TGTGCCAGCAGTAAAAGAAAGAGGGACAGGGTGGATGAAAAACTGTTTTTT
CASSKRKRDRVDEKLFF
>.|TRBV18|TRBJ1-1|15|.
TGTGCCAGCTCACCACTTCAGGGATCGAACACTGAAGCTTTCTTT
CASSPLQGSNTEAFF
>few|TRBV27|TRBJ2-7|12|.
TGTGCCACCCGGGACACCGGACGCGAGCAGTACTTC
CATRDTGREQYF
>.|TRBV6-4|TRBJ2-1|15|TRBD2
TGTGCCAGCGGGGAGCGGGAGTCTTCCTACAATGAGCAGTTCTTC
CASGERESSYNEQFF
>.|TRBV28|TRBJ2-7|14|.
TGTGCCAGCGGTTCAGCCGGGAGCCCCTACGAGCAGTACTTC
CASGSAGSPYEQYF
>.|TRBV28|TRBJ2-3|13|.
TGTGCCAGCAGTTCCGGGGCGGGGGATACGCAGTATTTT
CASSSGAGDTQYF
>.|TRBV7-8|TRBJ2-7|13|.
TGTGCCAGCAGCGTCGGAGGGGCTCTCGAGCAGTACTTC
CASSVGGALEQYF
>.|TRBV6-1|TRBJ2-7|11|.
TGTGCCAGCAGTGCAGACTACGAGCAGTACTTC
CASSADYEQYF
>.|TRBV9|TRBJ1-5|14|TRBD1
TGTGCCAGCAGCGTAGGGACAGGGGATCAGCCCCAGCATTTT
CASSVGTGDQPQHF
>.|TRBV6-6|TRBJ1-5|13|TRBD1
TGTGCCAGCAGGGACAGGGTAGGACAGCCCCAGCATTTT
CASRDRVGQPQHF
>.|TRBV7-2|TRBJ1-5|15|.
TGTGCCAGCAGCTTGGGGGGGCTTGGCAATCAGCCCCAGCATTTT
CASSLGGLGNQPQHF
>.|TRBV10-2|TRBJ2-7|12|.
TGCGCCAGCAGTGAGATAAGCTTCGAGCAGTACTTC
CASSEISFEQYF
>.|TRBV27|TRBJ1-2|17|.
TGTGCCAGCAGTTTAGTTCCGGGGGGGGCTGAAAACTATGGCTACACCTTC
CASSLVPGGAENYGYTF
>.|TRBV4-1|TRBJ2-7|16|.
TGCGCCAGCAGCCCTACCAGGTCAGGGGTAGCCCACGAGCAGTACTTC
CASSPTRSGVAHEQYF
>.|TRBV1|TRBJ1-4|15|.
TGCACCAGCAGCCATCCCGGGACAGGGGGCGAAAAACTGTTTTTT
CTSSHPGTGGEKLFF
>once|TRBV7-3|TRBJ2-2|13|.
TGTGCCAGCAGCTTCGGACTCACCGGGGAGCTGTTTTTT
CASSFGLTGELFF
>.|TRBV2|TRBJ2-5|16|.
TGTGCCAGCAGTTCCCAAGGTGGGCGGGTCGCTGAGACCCAGTACTTC
CASSSQGGRVAETQYF
>.|TRBV11-1|TRBJ2-2|15|.
TGTGCCAGCAGGTTCCTAGCGATGAACACCGGGGAGCTGTTTTTT
CASRFLAMNTGELFF
>.|TRBV5-5|TRBJ2-2|16|.
TGTGCCAGCAGCTTCGGTAGCGCGACGAACACCGGGGAGCTGTTTTTT
CASSFGSATNTGELFF
>.|TRBV7-9|TRBJ2-1|15|TRBD1
TGTGCCAGCAGCCCTACCCCGGACAGGGGCAATGAGCAGTTCTTC
CASSPTPDRGNEQFF
>once|TRBV6-5|TRBJ1-5|14|TRBD1
TGTGCCAGCAGTCCCACGACAGGGGATCAGCCCCAGCATTTT
CASSPTTGDQPQHF
>.|TRBV13|TRBJ2-2|16|.
TGTGCCAGCAGCCTAAGAACGCCCTATAACACCGGGGAGCTGTTTTTT
CASSLRTPYNTGELFF
>once|TRBV7-8|TRBJ1-5|14|.
TGTGCCAGCAGCTTGGCGGGTTCGGATCAGCCCCAGCATTTT
CASSLAGSDQPQHF
>.|TRBV6-6|TRBJ1-1|12|.
TGTGCCATCCTCTCGAGTGACACTGAAGCTTTCTTT
CAILSSDTEAFF
>.|TRBV7-9|TRBJ2-7|14|TRBD1
TGTGCCAGCAGCTTAAGGGACAGATTCAGCGAGCAGTACTTC
CASSLRDRFSEQYF
>.|TRBV11-3|TRBJ2-1|15|TRBD2
TGTGCCAGCAGCCGCGGACTAGCGGGATTGTCTGAGCAGTTCTTC
CASSRGLAGLSEQFF
>.|TRBV29-1|TRBJ2-3|16|TRBD2
TGCAGCGCGGCCGGGACTAGCGGAACTAGCACAGATACGCAGTATTTT
CSAAGTSGTSTDTQYF
>.|TRBV29-1|TRBJ2-1|12|.
TGCAGCGTTGAAGTCGGGTACAATGAGCAGTTCTTC
CSVEVGYNEQFF
>.|TRBV18|TRBJ2-7|16|TRBD2
TGTGCCAGCTCACGCCGTTCTAGCGGGAGTTCCCCTGAGCAGTACTTC
CASSRRSSGSSPEQYF
>.|TRBV11-3|TRBJ1-1|13|.
TGTGCCAGCAGCTTTGGAGATGCCCCTGGGGCTTTCTTT
CASSFGDAPGAFF
>.|TRBV28|TRBJ2-3|16|TRBD2
TGTGCCAGCAGTCGGCCAGCGGGAGGGATCACAGATACGCAGTATTTT
CASSRPAGGITDTQYF
>.|TRBV4-3|TRBJ2-1|16|TRBD2
TGCGCCAGCAGCCAAGACGGGACTAGCGGTTTCAATGAGCAGTTCTTC
CASSQDGTSGFNEQFF
>.|TRBV6-6|TRBJ1-1|12|TRBD1
TGTGCCAGCAGCGACAGGGGGACTGAAGCTTTCTTT
CASSDRGTEAFF
>.|TRBV7-9|TRBJ2-2|15|.
TGTGCCAGCAGCCCGGGACTTCTTAACACCGGGGAGCTGTTTTTT
CASSPGLLNTGELFF
>.|TRBV30|TRBJ2-2|16|TRBD2
TGTGCCTGGAAAAAGACTAGCGGGAGATTCACCGGGGAGCTGTTTTTT
CAWKKTSGRFTGELFF
>once|TRBV19|TRBJ2-1|15|TRBD2
TGTGCCAGTAGTATATTTGCTAGCGGGACCGATGAGCAGTTCTTC
CASSIFASGTDEQFF
>.|TRBV4-2|TRBJ2-1|15|.
TGTGCCAGCAGACACGATAGCGGTCCCCCCAATGAGCAGTTCTTC
CASRHDSGPPNEQFF
>.|TRBV30|TRBJ2-3|16|TRBD2
TGTGCCTGGAGGGACCCCTCGGCGGGAGTTACAGATACGCAGTATTTT
CAWRDPSAGVTDTQYF
>.|TRBV2|TRBJ1-5|11|TRBD1
TGTGCCGGGGACAGGGGGAAGCCCCAGCATTTT
CAGDRGKPQHF
>.|TRBV28|TRBJ2-7|15|TRBD2
TGTGCCAGCAGTTTAGTAACGGGAGGGCTCTACGAGCAGTACTTC
CASSLVTGGLYEQYF